Following are 32 T cell receptor beta chains from one sample sequenced in a study of blood T cell repertoires in COVID-19. Data came from immunoSEQ multiplex PCR; TCRdb stores just in-frame clones and leaves some out. The sample consists of 450,000 or so clones, about 90% of them appearing once. The sample was peripheral blood. The origin of the receptors is a man younger than 35 with COVID-19, enrolled during active disease.

The V call is TRBV18, the J call TRBJ1-5; TRBD1 matches at 7 bases. The CDR3 has 18 amino acids. V gave up 0 bases and J gave up 7 bases; unmatched junction bases: 15. Germline values: CDR1 KGHSH, CDR2 LQKENI. CDR3 region: CASSPPHRGRLGGQPQHF. CDR3 DNA sequence: TGTGCCAGCTCACCACCCCACAGGGGAAGGTTAGGAGGCCAGCCCCAGCATTTT.

This clone was seen only a few times. The chain has TRBV10-2 and TRBJ1-5; TRBD1 aligns across 7 bases. J gave up 6 bases and V 10 bases, and 9 bases lay outside the gene matches. Germline V lookup: CDR1 WSHSY, CDR2 SAAADI. This CDR3 region has 13 residues. CDR3 protein: CATSTGTSQPQHF. The DNA for the CDR3 is TGCGCCACCTCGACAGGGACAAGTCAGCCCCAGCATTTT.

This chain connects TRBV7-9 to TRBJ2-6; D might be TRBD2 (6 bases). Germline CDR1 and CDR2: SEHNR and FQNEAQ (reference sequence). V gave up 5 bases and J gave up 1 base, with 12 bases separating them. The CDR3 has 16 amino acids. CDR3 in DNA: TGTGCCAGCAGCCCAGTAGGAGGGTCTGGGGCCAACGTCCTGACTTTC. It specifies CASSPVGGSGANVLTF.

The rearrangement links TRBV27 to TRBJ2-7, with a weak D call TRBD2 (6 bases). The CDR3 spans 12 residues. Trimming pared 1 base from V and 9 bases from J, leaving 10 bases between. Germline V lookup: CDR1 MNHEY, CDR2 SMNVEV (reference sequence). CDR3 in DNA: TGTGCCAGCAGTTTATTGGGGGAGGCGCAGTACTTC. Translated, it gives CASSLLGEAQYF.

The chain uses TRBV5-1 and TRBJ2-3; 7 bases fit TRBD2. The CDR3 runs to 14 residues. J was trimmed by 0 bases and V by 4 bases; bases with no gene match: 2. Germline V gene data show CDR1 as SGHRS and CDR2 as YFSETQ. This chain's CDR3 is CASSPGGSTDTQYF. CDR3 DNA: TGCGCCAGCAGCCCGGGGGGAAGCACAGATACGCAGTATTTT. Drawing the rest from reference TRBV5-1 and TRBJ2-3, the complete variable domain is KAGVTQTPRYLIKTRGQQVTLSCSPISGHRSVSWYQQTPGQGLQFLFEYFSETQRNKGNFPGRFSGRQFSNSRSEMNVSTLELGDSALYLCASSPGGSTDTQYFGPGTRLTVL.

The V gene is TRBV11-3, the J gene TRBJ2-3, with D possibly matching TRBD1 (5 bases). The V gene lost 7 bases and the J gene lost 5 bases, with 16 bases spanning the gap. Germline V CDR1 and CDR2: SGHNT, YENEEA. The CDR3 is 14 amino acids. CDR3 protein: CASTKGHLRDTQYF. CDR3 nucleotides: TGTGCCAGCACTAAGGGGCATCTTAGAGATACGCAGTATTTT.

The chain recombines TRBV5-5 with TRBJ1-1; the D is unclear. The germline gives CDR1 SGHKS, CDR2 YYEKEE (reference sequence). The V end was cut by 5 bases, the J end by 5 bases, with 13 bases between. This CDR3 has 13 residues. CDR3 amino acids: CASSSIRETEAFF. CDR3 in DNA: TGTGCCAGCAGTTCGATAAGGGAGACTGAAGCTTTCTTT.

This clone has just one count. This chain connects TRBV11-2 to TRBJ2-1; a possible D gene is TRBD1 (6 bases). The CDR3 runs to 14 residues. Germline V gives CDR1 SGHAT, CDR2 FQNNGV. V lost 1 base, J lost 8 bases, and 12 bases lay in between. Here the CDR3 DNA reads TGTGCCAGCAGCTTAGTGCTCTGGGGGCATGAGCAGTTCTTC. It yields the protein CASSLVLWGHEQFF.

This clone has just a few counts. The rearrangement uses TRBV30 and TRBJ2-3; tentatively, D is TRBD2 (6 bases). Germline-derived CDR1 and CDR2 are GTSNPN and SVGIG (reference sequence). The CDR3 spans 14 residues. V dropped 5 bases and J dropped 1 base, with 13 bases sitting between them. CDR3 protein: CAWDLAFGTDTQYF. The DNA of the CDR3 is TGTGCCTGGGATCTAGCGTTTGGCACAGATACGCAGTATTTT.

The chain is built from TRBV15 and TRBJ2-5, with TRBD1 as a possible D gene (7 bases). Trimming took 0 bases from V and 5 from J, leaving 13 bases between them. CDR1 and CDR2 (germline): LNHNV, YYDKDF (reference sequence). CDR3 length: 15 amino acids. The CDR3 DNA sequence: TGTGCCACCAGCAGAGATTTGACAGGGAGGGAGACCCAGTACTTC. Protein: CATSRDLTGRETQYF. The full variable domain, in which reference TRBV15 and TRBJ2-5 provide the parts outside the CDR3, is DAMVIQNPRYQVTQFGKPVTLSCSQTLNHNVMYWYQQKSSQAPKLLFHYYDKDFNNEADTPDNFQSRRPNTSFCFLDIRSPGLGDTAMYLCATSRDLTGRETQYFGPGTRLLVL.

J is TRBJ2-7 and V is TRBV10-2; 14 bases line up with TRBD2. The CDR3 contains 18 residues. V lost 6 bases and J lost 3; bases outside the gene matches: 13. Germline V gene data show CDR1 as WSHSY and CDR2 as SAAADI. The CDR3 DNA sequence: TGCGCCAGCAGCCAACCTGGACTAGCGGGAGGCCGATTCTACGAGCAGTACTTC. Protein: CASSQPGLAGGRFYEQYF.

The CDR3 nucleotides are TGTGCCAGCAGCTCCAGAAGCTCCTACGAGCAGTACTTC. Translated, it gives CASSSRSSYEQYF. V gene TRBV11-3 combines with J gene TRBJ2-7; D remains unclear. Germline assignment: CDR1 SGHNT and CDR2 YENEEA. The CDR3 contains 13 residues. Trimming removed 4 bases from V and 0 bases from J, with 7 bases in between.

The rearrangement joins TRBV2 to TRBJ1-1, with 10 bases that match TRBD1. The CDR3 contains 12 residues. Trimming removed 10 bases from V and 5 bases from J; junction bases left unmatched: 4. Germline values: CDR1 SNHLY, CDR2 FYNNEI. The CDR3 region has the DNA TGTGCCACCTCGGACAGGGGGACTGAAGCTTTCTTT. The encoded protein is CATSDRGTEAFF.

Only one count was recorded for this clone. CDR3 sequence (DNA): TGCGCCAGCAGCCAAGATGATGGCAGTCAAGAGACCCAGTACTTC. Its translation is CASSQDDGSQETQYF. The chain links TRBV4-1 to TRBJ2-5; D is unresolved. Germline CDR1 is MGHRA and CDR2 is YSYEKL. The CDR3 spans 15 residues. The ends were cut back, 0 bases at V and 2 bases at J, with 10 bases in the middle.

The chain carries TRBV7-8 and TRBJ1-5; D possibly corresponds to TRBD1 (6 bases). V was shortened by 4 bases and J by 0 bases, with 19 bases between the two germline ends. The length of the CDR3 is 18 residues. Germline V gene lookup returns CDR1 SGHVS and CDR2 FQNEAQ. The CDR3 is CASSSPGHRPYSNQPQHF. The CDR3 bases are TGTGCCAGCAGCTCTCCGGGACACAGACCCTATAGCAATCAGCCCCAGCATTTT.

The rearrangement uses TRBV4-1 and TRBJ2-7; 8 positions match TRBD1. The V and J ends lost 1 base and 3 bases, in that order; junction bases with no gene match: 8. The CDR3 sequence is 16 residues long. Germline-derived CDR1 and CDR2 are MGHRA and YSYEKL. The DNA of the CDR3 is TGCGCCAGCAGCCAAGGAGGCGGGACAGGAGGCTACGAGCAGTACTTC. Its protein is CASSQGGGTGGYEQYF.

In the case of this clone: The same CDR3 also results from other DNA sequences found in this sample. The genes are TRBV5-4 and TRBJ2-5; 8 bases line up with TRBD2. With V trimmed by 4 bases and J by 4 bases, 6 bases remained unmatched. Looked up from germline, CDR1 is SGHNT and CDR2 is YYREEE (reference sequence). This CDR3 is built from 14 residues. CDR3 sequence: CASSPGLAGETQYF. CDR3 nucleotide sequence: TGTGCCAGCAGCCCAGGACTAGCCGGAGAGACCCAGTACTTC.

The chain links TRBV28 to TRBJ1-1; 8 bases map to TRBD1. Losses at the gene ends were 6 bases for V and 7 bases for J; bases not matched to a gene: 7. The germline V gene encodes CDR1 MDHEN and CDR2 SYDVKM. CDR3 length equals 13 residues. The DNA of the CDR3 is TGTGCCAGCAGAAGGACAGGGAGAGGTGAAGCTTTCTTT. Its translation is CASRRTGRGEAFF.

Worth noting for this clone: Germline and junction disagree at one end, which may indicate a read error. The chain carries TRBV15 and TRBJ2-5; 9 bases fit TRBD1. The germline gives CDR1 LNHNV, CDR2 YYDKDF (reference sequence). This CDR3 spans 16 amino acids. The CDR3 protein is CATSRETGGQGETQYF. The CDR3 DNA sequence: TGTGCCACCAGCCGAGAGACAGGGGGACAGGGAGAGACCCAGTACTTC.

The rearrangement joins TRBV6-5 to TRBJ1-6; no reliable D call. The CDR3 contains 13 residues. Germline CDR1 and CDR2: MNHEY and SVGAGI. Deletions cut 10 bases from V and 7 bases from J, with 14 bases between. CDR3 nucleotide sequence: TGTGCCACTTACATCAACCCAAATTCACCCCTCCACTTT. Translated: CATYINPNSPLHF.

The chain links TRBV2 to TRBJ1-6, with TRBD1 matching 8 bases. V dropped 5 bases and J dropped 6; count of bases not matched to a gene: 6. There are 15 residues in the CDR3. The germline gives CDR1 SNHLY, CDR2 FYNNEI. In DNA, the CDR3 is TGTGCCAGCAGTCCGACAGGGGCGGGTAATTCACCCCTCCACTTT. The encoded protein is CASSPTGAGNSPLHF. Filled out from reference TRBV2 and TRBJ1-6, the complete variable domain reads EPEVTQTPSHQVTQMGQEVILRCVPISNHLYFYWYRQILGQKVEFLVSFYNNEISEKSEIFDDQFSVERPDGSNFTLKIRSTKLEDSAMYFCASSPTGAGNSPLHFGNGTRLTVT.

The V and J genes are TRBV3-1 (or the pseudogene TRBV3-2) and TRBJ2-3; 10 nucleotides line up with TRBD2. CDR1 and CDR2 (germline): LGHDT, YNNKEL (reference sequence). This CDR3 region has 16 residues. Unmatched junction bases numbered 11, after V lost 5 bases and J lost 6 bases. CDR3 region: CASSAASGLALDTQYF. The CDR3 coding sequence is TGTGCCAGCAGCGCAGCCTCGGGACTAGCGTTGGATACGCAGTATTTT.

V and J are TRBV5-1 and TRBJ1-1; D unresolved. The ends were cut back, 10 bases at V and 3 bases at J, with 16 bases in the middle. CDR1 SGHRS and CDR2 YFSETQ come from the germline V gene. The CDR3 extends over 13 amino acids. DNA for the CDR3: TGCGCCTCAAGCACGGGTAGTGACACTGAAGCTTTCTTT. It is translated as CASSTGSDTEAFF.

A single count supports this clone. The chain carries TRBV13 and TRBJ2-1; no definite D call. V lost 0 bases and J lost 9, with 6 bases in between. Germline values: CDR1 PRHDT, CDR2 FYEKMQ (reference sequence). This CDR3 is 12 amino acids long. Here the CDR3 DNA reads TGTGCCAGCAGCTTAGGGCTAGGTGAGCAGTTCTTC. This codes for CASSLGLGEQFF.

The V and J genes are TRBV2 and TRBJ2-7; TRBD2 matches 8 bases. The CDR3 covers 14 residues. The germline V gene encodes CDR1 SNHLY and CDR2 FYNNEI. V dropped 5 bases and J dropped 7; count of bases not matched to a gene: 10. The CDR3 sequence is CASSPGRGYGEQYF. As DNA, the CDR3 is TGTGCCAGCAGTCCCGGGAGGGGGTATGGAGAGCAGTACTTC.

The rearrangement uses TRBV15 and TRBJ2-7, with a possible D match to TRBD2 (6 bases). Per germline, CDR1 LNHNV and CDR2 YYDKDF (reference sequence). CDR3 length equals 14 residues. V lost 0 bases and J 2 bases, leaving 8 bases between the germline ends. The CDR3 nucleotides are TGTGCCACCAGCAGAGAGGGGGGACCCTACGAGCAGTACTTC. Protein sequence: CATSREGGPYEQYF.

The V call is TRBV19, the J call TRBJ1-3; D gene unclear. CDR1 LNHDA and CDR2 SQIVND come from the germline V gene (reference sequence). The ends were cut back, 1 base at V and 0 bases at J, with 7 bases in the middle. CDR3 length: 15 residues. The CDR3 region is CASSIVRDSGNTIYF. CDR3 coding DNA: TGTGCCAGTAGTATAGTGAGGGACTCTGGAAACACCATATATTTT.

The chain carries TRBV4-2 and TRBJ1-5; unclear D gene. The CDR3 has 15 residues. The germline gives CDR1 LGHNA, CDR2 YNFKEQ. V lost 4 bases and J lost 5, with 15 bases in between. CDR3 sequence (DNA): TGTGCCAGCAGCCGTTCCCTCCTTAATGATCAGCCCCAGCATTTT. This sequence encodes CASSRSLLNDQPQHF.

The chain employs TRBV6-5 and TRBJ1-1; tentatively, D is TRBD1 (6 bases). CDR1 is MNHEY and CDR2 is SVGAGI in the germline V gene. The ends were cut back, 5 bases at V and 1 base at J, with 11 bases in the middle. This CDR3 is 14 amino acids long. The CDR3 nucleotides read TGTGCCAGCAGTCTCAGGGGTCAGAACACTGAAGCTTTCTTT. This translates into CASSLRGQNTEAFF.

The genes are TRBV11-2 and TRBJ2-5, with 7 positions matching TRBD2. The CDR3 totals 16 residues. V dropped 2 bases and J dropped 2; count of bases not matched to a gene: 8. The germline V gene encodes CDR1 SGHAT and CDR2 FQNNGV. The CDR3: CASSLLSGTVQETQYF. In DNA form, the CDR3 reads TGTGCCAGCAGCTTATTAAGCGGGACTGTACAAGAGACCCAGTACTTC. The variable domain in full, completed from reference TRBV11-2 and TRBJ2-5, reads EAGVAQSPRYKIIEKRQSVAFWCNPISGHATLYWYQQILGQGPKLLIQFQNNGVVDDSQLPKDRFSAERLKGVDSTLKIQPAKLEDSAVYLCASSLLSGTVQETQYFGPGTRLLVL.

This clone has only one observation. The chain carries TRBV5-6 and TRBJ2-1, with D possibly matching TRBD2 (6 bases). CDR1 and CDR2 from the germline V gene are SGHDT and YYEEEE. With 2 bases removed from V and 5 bases from J, the gap between germline ends came to 11 bases. The CDR3 is 14 amino acids. The CDR3 region has the DNA TGTGCCAGCAGCTTAGCACTAGCCCACAATGAGCAGTTCTTC. It codes for CASSLALAHNEQFF.

The chain carries TRBV5-4 and TRBJ2-1; 13 bases fit TRBD2. V was pared by 0 bases and J by 7 bases, with 7 bases of the junction left unmatched. CDR3 length: 17 amino acids. The germline gives CDR1 SGHNT, CDR2 YYREEE (reference sequence). Written as DNA, the CDR3 is TGTGCCAGCAGCTTGGCCCCGGGACTAGCGGGGTCGAATGAGCAGTTCTTC. It encodes CASSLAPGLAGSNEQFF.